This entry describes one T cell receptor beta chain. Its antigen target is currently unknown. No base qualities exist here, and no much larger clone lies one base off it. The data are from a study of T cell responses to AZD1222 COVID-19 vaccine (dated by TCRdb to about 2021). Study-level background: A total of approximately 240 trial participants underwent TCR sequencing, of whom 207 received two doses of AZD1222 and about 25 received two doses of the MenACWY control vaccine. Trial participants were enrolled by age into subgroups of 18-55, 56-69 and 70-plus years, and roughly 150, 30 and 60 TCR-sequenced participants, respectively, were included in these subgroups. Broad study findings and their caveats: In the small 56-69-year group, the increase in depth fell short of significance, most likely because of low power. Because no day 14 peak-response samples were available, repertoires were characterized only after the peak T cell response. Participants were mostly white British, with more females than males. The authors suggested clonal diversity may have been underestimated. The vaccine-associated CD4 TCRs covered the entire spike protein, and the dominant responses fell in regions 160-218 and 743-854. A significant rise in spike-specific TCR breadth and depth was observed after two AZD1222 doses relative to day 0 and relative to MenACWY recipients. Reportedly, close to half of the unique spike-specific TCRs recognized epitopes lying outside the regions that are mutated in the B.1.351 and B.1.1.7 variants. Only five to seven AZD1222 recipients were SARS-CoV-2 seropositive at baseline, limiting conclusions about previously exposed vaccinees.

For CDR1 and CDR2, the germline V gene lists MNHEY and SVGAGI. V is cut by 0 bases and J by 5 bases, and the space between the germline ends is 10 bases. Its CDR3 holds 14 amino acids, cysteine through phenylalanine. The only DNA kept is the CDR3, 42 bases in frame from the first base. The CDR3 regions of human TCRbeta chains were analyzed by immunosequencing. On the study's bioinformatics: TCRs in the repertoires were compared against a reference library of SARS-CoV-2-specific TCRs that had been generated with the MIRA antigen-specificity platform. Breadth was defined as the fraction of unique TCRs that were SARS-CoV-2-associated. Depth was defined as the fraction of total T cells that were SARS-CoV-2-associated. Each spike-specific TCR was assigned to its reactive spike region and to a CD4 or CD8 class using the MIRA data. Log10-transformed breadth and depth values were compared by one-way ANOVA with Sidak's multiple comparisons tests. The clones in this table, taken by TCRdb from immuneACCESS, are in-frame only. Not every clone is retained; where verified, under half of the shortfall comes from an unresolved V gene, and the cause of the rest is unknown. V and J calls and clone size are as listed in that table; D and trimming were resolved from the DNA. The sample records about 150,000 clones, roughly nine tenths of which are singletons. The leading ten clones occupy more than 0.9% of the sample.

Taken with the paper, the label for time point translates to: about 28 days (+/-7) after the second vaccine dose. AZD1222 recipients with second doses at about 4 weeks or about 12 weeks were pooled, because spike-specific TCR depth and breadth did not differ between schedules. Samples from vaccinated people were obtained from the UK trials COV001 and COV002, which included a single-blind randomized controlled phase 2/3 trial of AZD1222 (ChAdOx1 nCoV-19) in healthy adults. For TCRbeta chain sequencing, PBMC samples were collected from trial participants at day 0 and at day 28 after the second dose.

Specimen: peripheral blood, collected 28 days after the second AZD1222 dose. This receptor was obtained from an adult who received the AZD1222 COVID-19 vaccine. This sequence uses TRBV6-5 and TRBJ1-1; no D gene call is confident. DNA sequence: TGTGCCAGCAGTTACTCTGGGGTTGAAACTGAAGCTTTCTTT. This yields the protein CASSYSGVETEAFF.